Below, 8 T cell receptor beta chains from the same sample are listed, as sequenced in a study of blood T cell repertoires in COVID-19. Some clones are missing from TCRdb's copy, which holds only in-frame ones; the method was immunoSEQ multiplex PCR. The sample has around 440,000 clones, about 91% seen once. Source material: peripheral blood. The receptors derive from a woman aged 45-65 years with COVID-19, enrolled during active disease.

The chain is built from TRBV7-2 and TRBJ2-5, with 14 bases that match TRBD2. Germline trimming cut 5 bases from V and 7 bases from J; bases unmatched to any gene: 15. Germline loops: CDR1 SGHTA, CDR2 FQGNSA. The CDR3 has 18 residues. The CDR3 region has the DNA TGTGCCAGCAGCCCTGGGACTAGCGGGGGCCCCGCCTGGGGGACCCAGTACTTC. It specifies CASSPGTSGGPAWGTQYF.

The J gene is TRBJ1-1, the V gene TRBV19; D remains unclear. Germline loops: CDR1 LNHDA, CDR2 SQIVND (reference sequence). V was pared by 7 bases and J by 1 base, with 10 bases between. This CDR3 is 13 amino acids long. DNA of the CDR3: TGTGCCAGTACCGCCAACACGAACACTGAAGCTTTCTTT. Translated, it gives CASTANTNTEAFF.

This chain links TRBV7-2 with TRBJ1-2; 10 positions match TRBD1. Germline trimming cut 5 bases from V and 6 bases from J; bases unmatched to any gene: 15. CDR3 length: 17 amino acids. CDR1 is SGHTA, CDR2 FQGNSA, per germline. CDR3: CASSPRHTGTGANGYTF. In DNA form, the CDR3 reads TGTGCCAGCAGCCCACGCCATACCGGGACAGGGGCAAATGGCTACACCTTC.

CDR3 coding DNA: TGTGCCTGGACGGGACAGTTCACCGGGGAGCTGTTTTTT. It is translated as CAWTGQFTGELFF. The chain couples TRBV30 to TRBJ2-2, with 7 bases that match TRBD1. V trimming: 4 bases; J trimming: 4 bases; junction bases outside the gene matches: 3. The germline CDR1 and CDR2 sequences are GTSNPN and SVGIG (reference sequence). This CDR3 spans 13 amino acids.

V and J are TRBV6-6 and TRBJ2-7; unclear D gene. V lost 5 bases to trimming and J lost 4 bases, with 6 bases between them. The germline CDR1 and CDR2 sequences are MNHNY and SVGAGI (reference sequence). The length of the CDR3 is 11 residues. The CDR3 protein is CASSQLYEQYF. CDR3 nucleotide sequence: TGTGCCAGCAGTCAACTTTACGAGCAGTACTTC.

The chain joins TRBV6-5 to TRBJ1-2; no clear D. CDR3 length: 15 residues. Germline CDR1 reads MNHEY; CDR2 reads SVGAGI. V lost 6 bases and J 4 bases, leaving 18 bases between the germline ends. This CDR3 reads CASRVDEGTSYGYTF. The CDR3 region has the DNA TGTGCCAGCAGGGTTGATGAGGGCACATCCTATGGCTACACCTTC.

This chain links TRBV27 with TRBJ2-1, with D maybe TRBD2 (6 bases). The V end was cut by 8 bases, the J end by 6 bases, with 17 bases between. This CDR3 region has 14 residues. Germline V gives CDR1 MNHEY, CDR2 SMNVEV (reference sequence). The chain's CDR3 is CASRVRGEGNEQFF. CDR3 DNA sequence: TGTGCCAGCCGGGTGCGGGGAGAGGGCAATGAGCAGTTCTTC.

As for this clone: The same CDR3 arises from other DNA sequences in this sample as well. This chain uses TRBV18 with TRBJ2-7, with 7 nucleotides matching TRBD1. V dropped 1 base and J dropped 0; count of bases not matched to a gene: 3. Germline CDR1 KGHSH, CDR2 LQKENI. The CDR3 covers 15 residues. The CDR3 nucleotides read TGTGCCAGCTCACCACAGGGGGCCAGCTCCTACGAGCAGTACTTC. It is translated as CASSPQGASSYEQYF.